Presented here are 20 T cell receptor beta chains from one specimen sequenced in a study of shared clonotypes between healthy human individuals. Clones were read by immunoSEQ multiplex PCR, and TCRdb kept only the in-frame ones, dropping some. The table lists roughly 1,500,000 clones, 98% of them singletons, with 0.45% in the top ten. Sequenced: naive CD4+ T cells sorted from blood. As for subset: CD45RA+ positively selected. The receptors were gathered from a man aged 30 to 45 in good health.

The V and J genes are TRBV11-2 and TRBJ2-1, with 7 bases that match TRBD1. The CDR3 is 13 amino acids. Germline CDR1 SGHAT, CDR2 FQNNGV. V lost 5 bases to trimming and J lost 3 bases; unmatched junction nucleotides: 1. The CDR3 DNA reads as TGTGCCAGCAGCCGGGACAGCTACAATGAGCAGTTCTTC. It translates to CASSRDSYNEQFF.

The chain joins TRBV11-2 to TRBJ1-2; TRBD1 matches 8 bases. This CDR3 region has 13 residues. CDR1 is SGHAT and CDR2 is FQNNGV in the germline V gene. V shed 3 bases and J 8 bases; nucleotides not matched to a gene: 5. The CDR3 region is CASSLGTGTGYTF. The CDR3 region has the DNA TGTGCCAGCAGCTTGGGGACAGGTACCGGCTACACCTTC.

J is TRBJ2-7 and V is TRBV27, with D unclear. Per the germline V gene, CDR1 is MNHEY and CDR2 is SMNVEV (reference sequence). V was shortened by 3 bases and J by 2 bases, with 20 bases between the two germline ends. This CDR3 is 17 amino acids long. CDR3 coding DNA: TGTGCCAGCAGTTTCGCTAGTTCTTCTTCCGAGACCTACGAGCAGTACTTC. It specifies CASSFASSSSETYEQYF.

This chain joins TRBV28 and TRBJ1-1; no clear D. Germline loops: CDR1 MDHEN, CDR2 SYDVKM. The CDR3 extends over 13 amino acids. Between the trimmed V and J ends, which lost 11 bases and 0 bases, there was a span of 13 bases. CDR3 in amino acids: CAALNPLNTEAFF. The CDR3, as DNA: TGTGCCGCCTTAAATCCTCTGAACACTGAAGCTTTCTTT.

In its sample, this clone was seen once. The chain is built from TRBV14 and TRBJ1-5; D remains unclear. V gave up 2 bases and J gave up 3 bases, with 14 bases separating them. Germline CDR1 is SGHDN and CDR2 is FVKESK. The length of the CDR3 is 16 residues. The CDR3 sequence is CASSQMRWTANQPQHF. As DNA, the CDR3 is TGTGCCAGCAGCCAAATGAGGTGGACGGCCAATCAGCCCCAGCATTTT.

The rearrangement joins TRBV11-3 to TRBJ2-1; TRBD1 matches 9 bases. The V gene's germline CDR1 is SGHNT and CDR2 YENEEA. J lost 1 base, V lost 5 bases, and 3 bases had no gene match. The CDR3 runs to 15 residues. CDR3 coding DNA: TGTGCCAGCAGCCGGGGGACAGGGTCCTACAATGAGCAGTTCTTC. Residues: CASSRGTGSYNEQFF.

This clone was picked up one time. The V and J genes are TRBV4-1 and TRBJ2-3; D may be TRBD2 (6 bases). V was shortened by 1 base and J by 5 bases, with 13 bases between the two germline ends. The length of the CDR3 is 15 residues. The germline gives CDR1 MGHRA, CDR2 YSYEKL. The CDR3 loop is CASSQVGGTLDTQYF. CDR3 in DNA: TGCGCCAGCAGCCAAGTTGGAGGGACCTTAGATACGCAGTATTTT.

This chain connects TRBV25-1 to TRBJ2-7; D unclear. This CDR3 contains 14 residues. V was cut by 8 bases and J by 0 bases, with 14 bases left in between. Per the germline V gene, CDR1 is MGHDK and CDR2 is SYGVNS. CDR3 in amino acids: CASPSRHCSYEQYF. In DNA, the CDR3 is TGTGCCAGCCCATCAAGACATTGCTCCTACGAGCAGTACTTC.

The chain employs TRBV5-1 and TRBJ1-5; D uncertain. Germline lookup yields CDR1 SGHRS and CDR2 YFSETQ. Deletions cut 0 bases from V and 8 bases from J, with 21 bases between. The CDR3 consists of 17 residues. The CDR3 DNA reads as TGCGCCAGCAGCTTGGTTCTAGCGCAAGCCCGGGTAAAGCCCCAGCATTTT. Translated, it gives CASSLVLAQARVKPQHF. The variable domain in full, completed from reference TRBV5-1 and TRBJ1-5, reads KAGVTQTPRYLIKTRGQQVTLSCSPISGHRSVSWYQQTPGQGLQFLFEYFSETQRNKGNFPGRFSGRQFSNSRSEMNVSTLELGDSALYLCASSLVLAQARVKPQHFGDGTRLSIL.

This chain uses TRBV11-2 with TRBJ2-2, with D maybe TRBD2 (5 bases). Germline V gene sequence: CDR1 SGHAT, CDR2 FQNNGV. The CDR3 sequence is 17 residues long. The V end was cut by 4 bases, the J end by 2 bases, with 17 bases between. CDR3 in DNA: TGTGCCAGCAGCTCCAGCGGAGGCCCGCCCAACACCGGGGAGCTGTTTTTT. This encodes CASSSSGGPPNTGELFF. The whole variable domain, remainder taken from reference TRBV11-2 and TRBJ2-2, is EAGVAQSPRYKIIEKRQSVAFWCNPISGHATLYWYQQILGQGPKLLIQFQNNGVVDDSQLPKDRFSAERLKGVDSTLKIQPAKLEDSAVYLCASSSSGGPPNTGELFFGEGSRLTVL.

The rearrangement uses TRBV30 and TRBJ2-7; 7 nucleotides align to TRBD1. This CDR3 comprises 13 residues. V was pared by 3 bases and J by 3 bases, with 5 bases of the junction left unmatched. Germline CDR1 and CDR2: GTSNPN and SVGIG (reference sequence). CDR3 sequence: CAWRPGQNYEQYF. DNA for the CDR3: TGTGCCTGGAGGCCGGGACAGAACTACGAGCAGTACTTC.

The chain has TRBV7-9 and TRBJ2-3; 8 bases match TRBD2. Germline-derived CDR1 and CDR2 are SEHNR and FQNEAQ (reference sequence). J was trimmed by 4 bases and V by 5 bases; bases with no gene match: 17. CDR3 length equals 18 residues. The chain's CDR3 is CASSHFDDGTSVADTQYF. CDR3 DNA sequence: TGTGCCAGCAGCCACTTCGATGATGGGACTAGTGTGGCAGATACGCAGTATTTT.

The genes are TRBV6-5 and TRBJ2-7, with D possibly TRBD1 on 5 matching bases. The CDR3 spans 15 residues. Trimming took 0 bases from V and 5 from J, leaving 14 bases between them. CDR1 is MNHEY and CDR2 is SVGAGI in the germline V gene. The CDR3 sequence is CASSYSRQQGNEQYF. The CDR3 region has the DNA TGTGCCAGCAGTTACTCGAGGCAGCAGGGCAACGAGCAGTACTTC.

The genes are TRBV5-5 and TRBJ1-5; D gene uncertain. Trimming took off 0 bases at V and 11 bases at J, with 21 bases between the two ends. The CDR3 is made up of 16 amino acids. Germline CDR1 reads SGHKS; CDR2 reads YYEKEE (reference sequence). CDR3 protein: CASSLEAGFLPSAQHF. The CDR3 coding sequence is TGTGCCAGCAGCTTGGAGGCCGGGTTCTTACCCTCCGCCCAGCATTTT.

The rearrangement links TRBV6-5 to TRBJ1-3; the D is unclear. V was clipped by 6 bases and J by 0 bases, with 12 bases between them. This CDR3 spans 15 amino acids. CDR1 and CDR2 from the germline V gene are MNHEY and SVGAGI. CDR3 bases: TGTGCCAGCAGCTTACAGAGCTTCTCTGGAAACACCATATATTTT. Translating gives CASSLQSFSGNTIYF.

As for this clone: This sample also contains other DNA sequences that code for the same CDR3. For the CDR3, the DNA is TGCAGCGTGGGACTAGCGGGGAACACCGGGGAGCTGTTTTTT. It codes for CSVGLAGNTGELFF. The gene calls are TRBV29-1 and TRBJ2-2, with TRBD2 matching 12 bases. J lost 1 base, V lost 6 bases, and 0 bases had no gene match. CDR3 size: 14 residues. Germline V gives CDR1 SQVTM, CDR2 ANQGSEA.

In DNA form, the CDR3 reads TGTGCCAGCAGCTTGGGGGGGACACTCTCCTACGAGCAGTACTTC. Its protein product is CASSLGGTLSYEQYF. The chain joins TRBV7-2 to TRBJ2-7; the D gene is possibly TRBD2 (7 bases). The CDR3 covers 15 residues. V was clipped by 3 bases and J by 0 bases, with 12 bases between them. Per the germline V gene, CDR1 is SGHTA and CDR2 is FQGNSA.

The chain combines TRBV28 with TRBJ1-5, with D hard to call. The V gene's germline CDR1 is MDHEN and CDR2 SYDVKM. The CDR3 contains 15 residues. V shed 5 bases and J shed 5 bases, with 16 bases lying between them. Here the CDR3 reads CASSPASSPHQPQHF. In DNA form, the CDR3 reads TGTGCCAGCAGTCCCGCCTCTAGTCCCCATCAGCCCCAGCATTTT.

The count of this clone is one. Other DNA sequences from this sample encode an identical CDR3 as well. V usage is TRBV6-5 and J usage is TRBJ2-7; D is possibly TRBD1 (6 bases). Trimming took off 0 bases at V and 0 bases at J, with 9 bases between the two ends. The CDR3 covers 15 residues. From germline, CDR1 is MNHEY and CDR2 SVGAGI. Here the CDR3 reads CASSYSRGYSYEQYF. CDR3 nucleotides: TGTGCCAGCAGTTACTCGAGGGGGTACTCCTACGAGCAGTACTTC.

This clone was counted once. The chain is built from TRBV5-5 and TRBJ2-1; 13 nucleotides match TRBD2. Per the germline V gene, CDR1 is SGHKS and CDR2 is YYEKEE (reference sequence). J gave up 10 bases and V 4 bases, and 11 bases lay outside the gene matches. The CDR3 loop spans 16 amino acids. The CDR3 reads CASSTSGTSGIREQFF. The CDR3 nucleotides read TGTGCCAGCAGCACATCCGGGACTAGCGGGATTAGGGAGCAGTTCTTC. The full variable domain, its missing parts supplied by reference TRBV5-5 and TRBJ2-1, is DAGVTQSPTHLIKTRGQQVTLRCSPISGHKSVSWYQQVLGQGPQFIFQYYEKEERGRGNFPDRFSARQFPNYSSELNVNALLLGDSALYLCASSTSGTSGIREQFFGPGTRLTVL.